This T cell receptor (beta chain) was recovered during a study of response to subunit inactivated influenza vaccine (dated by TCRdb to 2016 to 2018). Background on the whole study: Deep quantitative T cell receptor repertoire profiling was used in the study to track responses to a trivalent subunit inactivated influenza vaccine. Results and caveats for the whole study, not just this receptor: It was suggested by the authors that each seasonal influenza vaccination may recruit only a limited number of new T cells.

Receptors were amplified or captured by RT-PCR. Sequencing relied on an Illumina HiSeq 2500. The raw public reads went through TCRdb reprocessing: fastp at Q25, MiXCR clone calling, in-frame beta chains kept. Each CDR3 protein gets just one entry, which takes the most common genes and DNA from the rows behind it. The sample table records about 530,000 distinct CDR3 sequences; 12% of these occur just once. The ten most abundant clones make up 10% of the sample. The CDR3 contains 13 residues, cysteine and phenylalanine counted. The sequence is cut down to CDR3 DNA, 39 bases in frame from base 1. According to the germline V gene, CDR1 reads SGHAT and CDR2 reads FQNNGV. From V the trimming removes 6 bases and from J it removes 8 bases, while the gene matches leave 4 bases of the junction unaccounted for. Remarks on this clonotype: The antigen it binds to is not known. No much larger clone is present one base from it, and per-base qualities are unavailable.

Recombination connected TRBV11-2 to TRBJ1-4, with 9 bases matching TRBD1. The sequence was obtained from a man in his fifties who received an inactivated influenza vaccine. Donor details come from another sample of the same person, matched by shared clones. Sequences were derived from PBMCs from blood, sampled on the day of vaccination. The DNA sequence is TGTGCCAGCAGACAGGGGGCAGGAGAAAAACTGTTTTTT. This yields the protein CASRQGAGEKLFF.